Presented here are 15 T cell receptor beta chains from one specimen sequenced in a study of T cells in Graves' hyperthyroidism and ophthalmopathy. Template material for amplifying TCR beta CDR3 regions consisted of RNA transcripts. HTBI primers were used for first-round RT-PCR of the TCR CDR3. TCRdb re-analysed the multiplex PCR reads in MiXCR, keeping a single row per CDR3 protein. The table shows 130,000 or so distinct CDR3 sequences, with around 21% occurring only once. The sample was blood. The receptors come from a woman between 50 and 59 years old with Graves' hyperthyroidism that later progressed to Graves' ophthalmopathy.

This clonotype was recorded many times. This chain connects TRBV12-3 or TRBV12-4 to TRBJ2-1, with D uncertain. Trimming took off 7 bases at V and 5 bases at J, with 6 bases between the two ends. This CDR3 is built from 11 residues. DNA for the CDR3: TGTGCCAGCACCGGTAACAATGAGCAGTTCTTC. This gives the protein CASTGNNEQFF.

This rearrangement joins TRBV6-2 or TRBV6-3 to TRBJ2-5, with 7 bases aligning to TRBD2. Germline loops: CDR1 MNHEY, CDR2 SVGEGT. The trim removed 6 bases at V and 4 bases at J, leaving 14 bases unmatched. This CDR3 is built from 16 residues. CDR3 protein: CASSPRRGGPRETQYF. As DNA, the CDR3 is TGTGCCAGCAGCCCACGGAGGGGAGGGCCGCGAGAGACCCAGTACTTC.

This chain uses TRBV19 with TRBJ1-1, with TRBD1 matching 7 bases. The CDR3 totals 14 residues. V shed 4 bases and J 1 base; nucleotides not matched to a gene: 3. CDR1 is LNHDA, CDR2 SQIVND, per germline (reference sequence). In nucleotides, the CDR3 is TGTGCCAGTAGTAGAGGGGGCAGGAACACTGAAGCTTTCTTT. Its translation: CASSRGGRNTEAFF.

There are many counts of this clonotype. V usage is TRBV3-1 and J usage is TRBJ2-7; TRBD1 matches at 8 bases. Germline loops: CDR1 LGHDT, CDR2 YNNKEL (reference sequence). CDR3 size: 14 residues. J lost 2 bases, V lost 7 bases, and 7 bases had no gene match. CDR3 nucleotide sequence: TGTGCCAGCAACCCAGGGGGCAGGCCCTACGAGCAGTACTTC. It codes for CASNPGGRPYEQYF.

This clonotype has a count of ten or more. The V gene is TRBV11-2, the J gene TRBJ2-7; 8 nucleotides match TRBD2. The V and J ends lost 5 bases and 0 bases, in that order; junction bases with no gene match: 3. This CDR3 has 14 amino acids. Germline V gene sequence: CDR1 SGHAT, CDR2 FQNNGV. In DNA form, the CDR3 reads TGTGCCAGCAGCCCGACTAGCGCCTCCTACGAGCAGTACTTC. Its translation: CASSPTSASYEQYF.

This clonotype was seen ten or more times. The V call is TRBV7-3, the J call TRBJ2-5; 8 nucleotides line up with TRBD2. With V trimmed by 0 bases and J by 5 bases, 5 bases remained unmatched. Germline CDR1 is SGHTA and CDR2 is FQGTGA. This CDR3 is built from 15 residues. In nucleotides, the CDR3 is TGTGCCAGCAGCTTAACCGGGACTAGTGGGGAGACCCAGTACTTC. Amino acid sequence: CASSLTGTSGETQYF.

Only a few counts were recorded for this clonotype. This chain links TRBV27 with TRBJ1-2; 9 bases are shared with TRBD1. The junction had 9 bases not matched to a gene; V was cut back by 4 bases and J by 3 bases. The CDR3 spans 16 residues. Germline V gives CDR1 MNHEY, CDR2 SMNVEV (reference sequence). The CDR3 reads CASSSFGTGTYYGYTF. The CDR3 nucleotides read TGTGCCAGCAGTTCTTTTGGGACAGGGACATACTATGGCTACACCTTC.

The chain recombines TRBV20-1 with TRBJ1-2, with D tentatively TRBD1 (6 bases). Trimming took 6 bases from V and 4 from J, leaving 12 bases between them. CDR1 DFQATT and CDR2 SNEGSKA come from the germline V gene (reference sequence). The CDR3 covers 12 residues. CDR3 sequence (DNA): TGCAGTGCACAGGGTTCTTCCTATGGCTACACCTTC. It is translated as CSAQGSSYGYTF.

The CDR3 coding sequence is TGTGCCAGCAGTCCTGGGACAAACTACGAGCAGTACTTC. Translating it yields CASSPGTNYEQYF. The chain uses TRBV28 and TRBJ2-7, with D possibly TRBD1 on 6 matching bases. Trimming left V 5 bases short and J 3 bases short, with 11 bases between. Looked up from germline, CDR1 is MDHEN and CDR2 is SYDVKM. The CDR3 is made up of 13 amino acids.

The V call is TRBV28, the J call TRBJ1-1; D gene uncertain. This CDR3 comprises 15 residues. V was shortened by 3 bases and J by 1 base, with 12 bases between the two germline ends. Germline V lookup: CDR1 MDHEN, CDR2 SYDVKM. CDR3 region: CASSFGGRGNTEAFF. The DNA of the CDR3 is TGTGCCAGCAGTTTCGGCGGGAGAGGGAACACTGAAGCTTTCTTT.

This clonotype was detected many times. The V call is TRBV18, the J call TRBJ2-7; 12 bases agree with TRBD2. Germline V gives CDR1 KGHSH, CDR2 LQKENI. V trimming: 6 bases; J trimming: 0 bases; junction bases outside the gene matches: 3. CDR3 length equals 15 residues. The CDR3 loop is CASSRGLAGSYEQYF. The CDR3 DNA reads as TGTGCCAGCTCGCGGGGACTAGCGGGCTCCTACGAGCAGTACTTC.

The chain employs TRBV2 and TRBJ1-2, with 7 bases aligning to TRBD1. Germline V gene lookup returns CDR1 SNHLY and CDR2 FYNNEI. The J segment lost 6 bases and the V segment lost 6 bases, leaving 7 bases of the junction unmatched. This CDR3 region has 13 residues. CDR3 nucleotides: TGTGCCAGCAGAGACAGGGTGGAGAATGGCTACACCTTC. Encoded protein: CASRDRVENGYTF.

There are many counts of this clonotype. The rearrangement links TRBV6-1 to TRBJ2-3; 13 nucleotides agree with TRBD2. The CDR3 totals 19 residues. Germline-derived CDR1 and CDR2 are MNHNS and SASEGT. Trimming removed 6 bases from V and 2 bases from J; junction bases left unmatched: 14. The CDR3 DNA reads TGTGCCAGCAGGAGGAGGACTAGCGGGAGAGGGAAGGTCACAGATACGCAGTATTTT. Translating it yields CASRRRTSGRGKVTDTQYF.

About this clonotype: A much larger clonotype is one base distant, so this may be a read error. The chain has TRBV30 and TRBJ2-3; 7 nucleotides agree with TRBD2. Germline assignment: CDR1 GTSNPN and CDR2 SVGIG (reference sequence). The CDR3 runs to 12 residues. In DNA form, the CDR3 reads TGTGCTTCCTATCACGGGGGGGATACGCAGTATTTT. This encodes CASYHGGDTQYF.

This clonotype has a count of ten or more. V gene TRBV27 combines with J gene TRBJ2-3; 9 nucleotides line up with TRBD1. This CDR3 contains 14 residues. Germline trimming cut 10 bases from V and 1 base from J; bases unmatched to any gene: 6. Looked up from germline, CDR1 is MNHEY and CDR2 is SMNVEV (reference sequence). CDR3 residues: CATNRGRGTDTQYF. CDR3 coding DNA: TGTGCCACCAACAGGGGGCGGGGCACAGATACGCAGTATTTT.